This TCR beta chain came from a study of CD8+CD57+ T cells in acquired aplastic anemia. In this sample, this clonotype turned up many times. Its antigen remains unidentified. Whoever was chosen for sequencing had shown CD8+CD57+ cell expansion by flow cytometry. Patient blood was sampled before any therapy had been received. The germline V gene encodes CDR1 LNHDA and CDR2 SQIVND (reference sequence). This CDR3 has 17 amino acids. Unmatched junction bases numbered 6, after V lost 2 bases and J lost 0 bases. Genomic DNA acted as the template from which TCR beta VDJ combination and CDR3 sequence profiling were carried out. TCRdb ran MiXCR on the reads and lists one entry per CDR3 protein. The data show around 190,000 distinct CDR3 sequences, with around 50% seen just once and 10% to 15% held by the top ten. Study results and caveats: About 29 sequences, all CD8+ CDR3, were shared between patients and controls.

The source of this sequence is a human donor with aplastic anemia. The sequenced material came from sorted CD4+, CD8+, or CD8+CD57+ T cells (not recorded which) from PBMCs. The rearrangement joins TRBV19 to TRBJ2-2, with 7 bases fitting TRBD1. The DNA for the CDR3 is TGTGCCAGTAGTATAAAAAGGGACAGCACGAACACCGGGGAGCTGTTTTTT. Protein sequence: CASSIKRDSTNTGELFF.